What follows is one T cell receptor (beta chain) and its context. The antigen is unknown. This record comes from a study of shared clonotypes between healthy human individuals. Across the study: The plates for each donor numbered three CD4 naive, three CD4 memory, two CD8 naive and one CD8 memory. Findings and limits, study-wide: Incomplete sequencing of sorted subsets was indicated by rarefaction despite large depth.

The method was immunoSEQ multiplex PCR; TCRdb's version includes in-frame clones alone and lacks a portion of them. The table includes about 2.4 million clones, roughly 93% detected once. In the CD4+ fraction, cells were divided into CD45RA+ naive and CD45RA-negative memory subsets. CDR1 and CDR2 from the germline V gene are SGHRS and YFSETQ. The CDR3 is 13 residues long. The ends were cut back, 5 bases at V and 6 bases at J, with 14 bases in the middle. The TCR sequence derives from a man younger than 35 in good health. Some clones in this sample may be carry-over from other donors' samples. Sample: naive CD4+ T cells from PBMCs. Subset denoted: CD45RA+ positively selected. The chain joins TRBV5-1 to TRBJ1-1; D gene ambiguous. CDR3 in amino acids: CASRTDGNSEAFF. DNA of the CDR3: TGCGCCAGCAGAACGGACGGAAATTCTGAAGCTTTCTTT.